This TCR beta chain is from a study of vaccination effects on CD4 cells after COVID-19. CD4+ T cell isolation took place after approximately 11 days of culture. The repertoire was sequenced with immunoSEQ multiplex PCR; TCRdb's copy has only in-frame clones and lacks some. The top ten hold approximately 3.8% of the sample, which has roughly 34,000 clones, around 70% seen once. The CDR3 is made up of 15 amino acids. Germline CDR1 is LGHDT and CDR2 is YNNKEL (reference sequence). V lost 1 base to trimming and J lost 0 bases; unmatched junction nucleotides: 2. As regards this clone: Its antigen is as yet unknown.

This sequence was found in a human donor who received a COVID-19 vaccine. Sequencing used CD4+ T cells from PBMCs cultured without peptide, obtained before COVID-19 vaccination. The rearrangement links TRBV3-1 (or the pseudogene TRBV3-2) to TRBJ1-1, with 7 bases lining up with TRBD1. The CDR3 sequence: CASSQGDRLNTEAFF. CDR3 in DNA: TGTGCCAGCAGCCAAGGGGACAGACTGAACACTGAAGCTTTCTTT.